This T cell receptor (beta chain) was recorded in a study of graft-versus-host responses after intestinal transplantation (dated by TCRdb to the early 2020s). General notes on the study: Multivisceral, liver-intestinal, or isolated intestinal transplants were received by the recipients. Anti-thymocyte globulin induction was given to all recipients, followed by maintenance tacrolimus and steroids for approximately 3 years. After intestinal transplantation, graft-versus-host and host-versus-graft alloreactive T cell clones were followed in the graft, circulation and bone marrow using bulk TCR-beta CDR3 sequencing. Alloreactive clones were identified by sequencing pre-transplant mixed lymphocyte reaction products and comparing these products with unstimulated pre-transplant donor and recipient T cells. Of the 20 to 25 intestinal transplant recipients enrolled in the cohort, one of whom was a retransplant, 3 patients without pretransplant specimens were excluded. Donor T cell macrochimerism was defined as a peak of at least 4% donor T cells among recipient peripheral blood mononuclear cells. Samples from a few later patients were sequenced in-house on an Illumina MiSeq with MiXCR processing rather than by the commercial service.

General study outcomes and caveats: Peak levels of circulating GvH clones were associated with declines in HvG clones early after transplant. GvH clones turned up in recipient bone marrow, with some appearing earlier in ileal mucosa or blood, a pattern consistent with an intestinal mucosal origin. The relatively low number and heterogeneity of intestinal transplant patients limited the conclusions. High GvH to HvG T cell clonal ratios were observed in the allografts of patients with donor T cell macrochimerism.

Preparation of the library involved the immunoSEQ multiplex PCR assay. For most patients, genomic DNA was isolated with the Qiagen DNeasy Blood and Tissue Kit and sent frozen to Adaptive Biotechnologies for TCR sequencing. For most patients, genomic DNA was subjected to high-throughput TCR-beta CDR3 sequencing by Adaptive Biotechnologies. As for the authors' bioinformatics: Adaptive's ImmunoSEQ software was the source of the TCR sequencing data for 15 to 20 patients, while a few other patients were processed with MiXCR and VDJtools. CD4 versus CD8 sorting errors were corrected by removing sequences found in both subsets at a frequency ratio below 5:1. CDR3 nucleotide sequences shared by donor and recipient were removed because the origin of these sequences could not be assigned. To be classed as alloreactive, a clone needed at least 2-fold expansion over unstimulated cells and a minimum CFSE-low frequency of 0.002% (template counts) or 0.001% (read counts). A clone was considered mappable if detected in the sequenced pre-transplant spleen, lymph node, or MLR CFSE-low populations of the donor or recipient. The cumulative frequency of alloreactive clones was calculated as a percentage of all sequences, weighted by copy number. In its TCRdb copy, this immuneACCESS table keeps in-frame sequences only and misses some clones. Where compared with another copy, unresolved V genes explain less than half of these, and the others have no known cause. The V and J calls and clone size come from that table; D and trimming were worked out from the DNA. For this sample there are about 70,000 clones; about 87% appear just once. The ten largest make up 0.35% to 0.4% of the sample.

Details on this clone: It has no known antigen specificity. Base qualities are not recorded, but no much larger clone differs from it by a single base.

The CDR3 goes from the cysteine to the phenylalanine over 16 residues. The DNA shown is the 48-base CDR3, in frame from base 1. The germline V gene (reference sequence) yields MNHNY for CDR1 and SVGAGI for CDR2. Deletion took 6 bases off V and 3 bases off J, with a span of 17 bases between the germline ends. What this sample's time point label stands for: cells obtained before transplantation from donor or recipient. CD3+CD4+ and CD3+CD8+ populations were FACS-sorted from unstimulated pre-transplant donor and recipient cells taken from spleen or lymph nodes. The sequence links TRBV6-6 to TRBJ2-2, with TRBD1 tentatively as D gene (6 bases match). This TCR came from a human donor who was the organ donor for an intestinal transplant. Material: unstimulated CD4+ T cells sorted from spleen or lymph node cells, obtained before transplant. CDR3 sequence: CASRHQDSQDTGELFF. The DNA is as follows: TGTGCCAGCAGACATCAGGACAGTCAGGACACCGGGGAGCTGTTTTTT.